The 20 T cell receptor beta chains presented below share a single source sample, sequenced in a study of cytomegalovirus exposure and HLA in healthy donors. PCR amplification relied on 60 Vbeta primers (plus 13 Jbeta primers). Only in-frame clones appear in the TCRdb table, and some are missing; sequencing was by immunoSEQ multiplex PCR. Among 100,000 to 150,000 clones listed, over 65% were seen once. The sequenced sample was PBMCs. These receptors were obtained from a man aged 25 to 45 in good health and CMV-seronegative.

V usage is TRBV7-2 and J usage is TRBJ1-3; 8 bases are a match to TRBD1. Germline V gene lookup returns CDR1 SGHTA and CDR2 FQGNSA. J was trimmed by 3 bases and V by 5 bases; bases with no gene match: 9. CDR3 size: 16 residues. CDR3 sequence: CASSTHQGAVGNTIYF. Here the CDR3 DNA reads TGTGCCAGCAGCACGCACCAGGGGGCTGTTGGAAACACCATATATTTT.

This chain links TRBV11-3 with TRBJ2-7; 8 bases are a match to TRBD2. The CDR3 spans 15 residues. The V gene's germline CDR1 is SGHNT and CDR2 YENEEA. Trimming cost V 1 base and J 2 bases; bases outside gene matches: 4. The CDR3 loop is CASSLGAGGPYEQYF. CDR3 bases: TGTGCCAGCAGCTTAGGTGCGGGAGGACCCTACGAGCAGTACTTC.

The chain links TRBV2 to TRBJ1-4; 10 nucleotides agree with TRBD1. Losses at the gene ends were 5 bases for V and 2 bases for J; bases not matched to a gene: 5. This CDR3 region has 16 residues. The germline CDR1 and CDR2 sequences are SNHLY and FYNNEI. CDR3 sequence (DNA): TGTGCCAGCAGTCGGACAGGGGGTCCCACTAATGAAAAACTGTTTTTT. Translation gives CASSRTGGPTNEKLFF.

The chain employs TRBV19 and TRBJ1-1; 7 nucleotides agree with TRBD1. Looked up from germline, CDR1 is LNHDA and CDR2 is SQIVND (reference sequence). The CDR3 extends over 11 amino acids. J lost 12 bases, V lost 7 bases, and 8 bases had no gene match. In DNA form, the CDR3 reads TGTGCCAGTAACCGAGACAGGGATCCTTTCTTT. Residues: CASNRDRDPFF.

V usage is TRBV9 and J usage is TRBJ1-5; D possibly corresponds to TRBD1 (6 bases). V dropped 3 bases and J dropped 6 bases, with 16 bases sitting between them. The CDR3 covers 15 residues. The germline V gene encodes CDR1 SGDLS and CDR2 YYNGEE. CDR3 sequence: CASSGTSGGGQPQHF. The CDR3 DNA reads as TGTGCCAGCAGCGGAACCTCGGGGGGCGGTCAGCCCCAGCATTTT.

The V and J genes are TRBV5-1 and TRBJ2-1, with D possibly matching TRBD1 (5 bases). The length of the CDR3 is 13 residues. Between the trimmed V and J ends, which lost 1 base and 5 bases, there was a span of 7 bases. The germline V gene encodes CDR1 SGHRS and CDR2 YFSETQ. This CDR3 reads CASSLTGDNEQFF. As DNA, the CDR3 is TGCGCCAGCAGCTTGACAGGAGACAATGAGCAGTTCTTC.

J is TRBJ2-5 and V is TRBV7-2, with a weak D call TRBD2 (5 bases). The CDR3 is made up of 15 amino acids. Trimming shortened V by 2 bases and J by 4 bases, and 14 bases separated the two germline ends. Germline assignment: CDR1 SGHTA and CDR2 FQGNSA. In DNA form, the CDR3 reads TGTGCCAGCAGCTTACCGAGGGCCAGCCCAGAGACCCAGTACTTC. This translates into CASSLPRASPETQYF.

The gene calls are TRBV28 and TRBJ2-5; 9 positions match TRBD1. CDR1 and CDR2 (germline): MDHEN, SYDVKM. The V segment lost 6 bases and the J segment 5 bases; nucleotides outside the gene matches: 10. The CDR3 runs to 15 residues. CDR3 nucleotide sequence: TGTGCCAGCAGCCCGTACAGGGGGCAGTTTGAGACCCAGTACTTC. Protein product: CASSPYRGQFETQYF.

The CDR3 nucleotides are TGCAGTGCCTTACACAGGGGGCAAGCTTTCTTT. Its translation is CSALHRGQAFF. V is TRBV20-1 and J is TRBJ1-1, with 9 nucleotides matching TRBD1. CDR3 length: 11 residues. Germline CDR1 and CDR2: DFQATT and SNEGSKA (reference sequence). V shed 6 bases, J shed 9 bases, and the junction held 5 bases outside the gene matches.

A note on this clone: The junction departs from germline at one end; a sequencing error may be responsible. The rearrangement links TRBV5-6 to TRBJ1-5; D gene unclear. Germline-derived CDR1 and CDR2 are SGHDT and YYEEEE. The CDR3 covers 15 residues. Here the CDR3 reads CASSFSYGRNQPQRF. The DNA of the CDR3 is TGTGCCAGCAGCTTTAGCTATGGGAGAAATCAGCCCCAGCGTTTT.

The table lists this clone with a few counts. CDR3: CARENTGGTEAFF. DNA of the CDR3: TGTGCCAGAGAGAATACAGGGGGGACTGAAGCTTTCTTT. This sequence joins TRBV30 and TRBJ1-1, with 8 bases aligning to TRBD1. The germline gives CDR1 GTSNPN, CDR2 SVGIG (reference sequence). V shed 8 bases and J 5 bases; nucleotides not matched to a gene: 10. This CDR3 is 13 amino acids long.

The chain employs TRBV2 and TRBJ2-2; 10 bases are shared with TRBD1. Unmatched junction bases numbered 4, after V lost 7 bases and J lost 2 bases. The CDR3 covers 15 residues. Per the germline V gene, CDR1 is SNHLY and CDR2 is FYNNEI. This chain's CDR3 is CASIRDRGNTGELFF. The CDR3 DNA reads TGTGCCAGCATCCGGGACAGGGGTAACACCGGGGAGCTGTTTTTT.

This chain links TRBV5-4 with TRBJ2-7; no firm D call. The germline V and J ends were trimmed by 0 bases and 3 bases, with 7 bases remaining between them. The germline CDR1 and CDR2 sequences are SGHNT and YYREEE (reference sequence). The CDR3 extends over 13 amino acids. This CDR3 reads CASSLDSLYEQYF. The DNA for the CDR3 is TGTGCCAGCAGCTTGGACAGTCTCTACGAGCAGTACTTC.

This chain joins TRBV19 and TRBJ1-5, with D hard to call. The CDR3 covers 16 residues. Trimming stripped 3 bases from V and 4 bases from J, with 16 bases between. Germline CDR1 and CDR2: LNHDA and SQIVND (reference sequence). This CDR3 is CASSIRPQWENQPQHF. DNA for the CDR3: TGTGCCAGTAGTATCCGACCCCAGTGGGAGAATCAGCCCCAGCATTTT.

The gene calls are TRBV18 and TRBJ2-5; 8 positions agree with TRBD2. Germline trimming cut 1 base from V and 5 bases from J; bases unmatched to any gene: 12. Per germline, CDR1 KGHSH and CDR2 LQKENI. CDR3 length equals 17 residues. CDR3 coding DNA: TGTGCCAGCTCACCACGAGCGGCGGGAGGCAAGATCGAGACCCAGTACTTC. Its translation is CASSPRAAGGKIETQYF.

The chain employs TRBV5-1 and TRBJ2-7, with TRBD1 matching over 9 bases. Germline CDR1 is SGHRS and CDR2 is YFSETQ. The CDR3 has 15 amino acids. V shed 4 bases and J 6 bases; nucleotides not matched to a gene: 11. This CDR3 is CASSLGGTGIIEQYF. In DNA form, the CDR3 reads TGCGCCAGCAGCCTGGGTGGGACAGGGATTATCGAGCAGTACTTC.

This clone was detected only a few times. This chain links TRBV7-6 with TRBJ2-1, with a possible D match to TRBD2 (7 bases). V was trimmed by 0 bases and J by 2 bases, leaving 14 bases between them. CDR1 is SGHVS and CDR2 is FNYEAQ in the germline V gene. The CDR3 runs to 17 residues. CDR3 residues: CASSLAYGGAAYNEQFF. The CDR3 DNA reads TGTGCCAGCAGCTTAGCGTATGGGGGGGCCGCCTACAATGAGCAGTTCTTC.

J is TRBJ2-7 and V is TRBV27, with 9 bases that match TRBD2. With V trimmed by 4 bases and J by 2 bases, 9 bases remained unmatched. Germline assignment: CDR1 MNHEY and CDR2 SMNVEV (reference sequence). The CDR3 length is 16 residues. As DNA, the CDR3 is TGTGCCAGCAGTTCATTTGGACTAGCGTCGCCCTACGAGCAGTACTTC. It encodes CASSSFGLASPYEQYF.

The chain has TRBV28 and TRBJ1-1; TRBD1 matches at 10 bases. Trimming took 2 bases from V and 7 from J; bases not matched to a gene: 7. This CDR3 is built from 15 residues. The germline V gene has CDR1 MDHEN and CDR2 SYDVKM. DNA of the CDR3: TGTGCCAGCAGTTTACCTAAGACAGGGGGCATTGAAGCTTTCTTT. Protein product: CASSLPKTGGIEAFF.

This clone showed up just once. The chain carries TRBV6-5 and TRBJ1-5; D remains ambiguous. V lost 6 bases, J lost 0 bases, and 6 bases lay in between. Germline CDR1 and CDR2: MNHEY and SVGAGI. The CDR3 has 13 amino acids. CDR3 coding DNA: TGTGCCAGCAGAACTTATAGCAATCAGCCCCAGCATTTT. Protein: CASRTYSNQPQHF.